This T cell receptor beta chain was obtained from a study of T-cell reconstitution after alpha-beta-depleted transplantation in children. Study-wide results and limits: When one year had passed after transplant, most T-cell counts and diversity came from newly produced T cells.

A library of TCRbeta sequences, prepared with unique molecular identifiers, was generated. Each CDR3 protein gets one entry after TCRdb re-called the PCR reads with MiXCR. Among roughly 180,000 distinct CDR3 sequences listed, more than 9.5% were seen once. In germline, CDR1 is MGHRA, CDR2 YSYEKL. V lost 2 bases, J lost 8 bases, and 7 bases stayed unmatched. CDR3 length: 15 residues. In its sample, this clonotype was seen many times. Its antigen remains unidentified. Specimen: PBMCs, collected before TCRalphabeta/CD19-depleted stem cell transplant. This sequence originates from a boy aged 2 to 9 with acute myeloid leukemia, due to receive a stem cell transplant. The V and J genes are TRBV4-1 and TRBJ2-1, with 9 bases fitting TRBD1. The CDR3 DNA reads TGCGCCAGCAGCCAACCCGGGACAGGGATCCATGAGCAGTTCTTC. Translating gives CASSQPGTGIHEQFF.